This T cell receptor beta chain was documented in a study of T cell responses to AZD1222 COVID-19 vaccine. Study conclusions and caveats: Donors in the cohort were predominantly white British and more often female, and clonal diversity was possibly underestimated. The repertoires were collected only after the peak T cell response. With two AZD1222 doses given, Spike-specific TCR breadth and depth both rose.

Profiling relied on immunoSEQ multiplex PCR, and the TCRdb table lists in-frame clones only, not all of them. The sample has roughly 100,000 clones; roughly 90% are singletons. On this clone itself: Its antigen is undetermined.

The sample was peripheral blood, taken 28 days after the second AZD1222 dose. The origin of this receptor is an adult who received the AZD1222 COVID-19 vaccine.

The CDR3 sequence: CASSHAGHKNTEAFF. The CDR3 nucleotides are TGTGCCAGCAGCCACGCGGGACACAAGAACACTGAAGCTTTCTTT. V and J are TRBV5-4 and TRBJ1-1, with a possible D match to TRBD1 (6 bases). The CDR3 length is 15 residues. Trimming left V 4 bases short and J 1 base short, with 14 bases between. The germline gives CDR1 SGHNT, CDR2 YYREEE (reference sequence).